The rows below give T cell receptor beta chains drawn from one sample of a study of monozygotic twins with inflammatory bowel disease. TCRdb reanalyzed the 5' RACE reads and collapses them to one entry per CDR3 protein, without DNA. The sample includes about 160,000 distinct CDR3 sequences. Sequencing input: blood. Receptors originate from a human donor with ulcerative colitis or Crohn's disease, or a healthy co-twin of an affected twin (not recorded which). CDR3s include the opening cysteine and the closing phenylalanine or tryptophan.

cdr3_length: 15; j_call: TRBJ2-1; v_call: TRBV6-5; cdr3_aa: CASSRDRGVYNEQFF
cdr3_length: 14; j_call: TRBJ2-5; v_call: TRBV5-1; cdr3_aa: CASSLWQAQETQYF
cdr3_length: 13; j_call: TRBJ2-7; v_call: TRBV7-2; cdr3_aa: CASSPPIFYEQYF
cdr3_length: 15; j_call: TRBJ2-1; v_call: TRBV24-1; cdr3_aa: CATSDLSAVYNEQFF
cdr3_length: 19; j_call: TRBJ2-1; v_call: TRBV4-1; cdr3_aa: CASSQGLAGGTRSYNEQFF
cdr3_length: 15; j_call: TRBJ2-7; v_call: TRBV28; cdr3_aa: CANAGTGDFSYEQYF
cdr3_length: 11; j_call: TRBJ1-1; v_call: TRBV21-1; cdr3_aa: CASNKGTEAFF
cdr3_length: 13; j_call: TRBJ1-6; v_call: TRBV6-1; cdr3_aa: CASRGGLNSPLHF
cdr3_length: 13; j_call: TRBJ2-1; v_call: TRBV20-1; cdr3_aa: CSARGSLYNEQFF
cdr3_length: 14; j_call: TRBJ2-1; v_call: TRBV7-2; cdr3_aa: CASSTLTPYNEQFF